The next 30 T cell receptor beta chains were all read from a single sample in a study of human T cells and chemical hapten exposure. Time point specified: patch test 2, 6 weeks after DPC sensitization. This sample's treatment: therapeutic diphenylcyclopropenone sensitization with weekly scalp DPC. MiXCR, applied by TCRdb to the RACE reads, yields one record per CDR3 protein. This table has about 50,000 distinct CDR3 sequences, about 10% appearing once. This material consisted of whole blood, taken in connection with sensitization to the hapten diphenylcyclopropenone (DPC). The source of these receptors is a woman between 45 and 60 years old with alopecia areata. Some clones in this sample may be carry-over from other donors' samples.

There are a few counts of this clonotype. This rearrangement joins TRBV28 to TRBJ2-7; tentatively, D is TRBD1 or TRBD2 (5 bases each). CDR3 size: 15 residues. V was shortened by 5 bases and J by 3 bases, with 17 bases between the two germline ends. The germline V gene has CDR1 MDHEN and CDR2 SYDVKM. CDR3 coding DNA: TGTGCCAGCAGTCAAAGCCGGGGCGGCTTCTACGAGCAGTACTTC. This encodes CASSQSRGGFYEQYF.

V gene TRBV20-1 combines with J gene TRBJ2-2, with TRBD1 as a possible D gene (6 bases). The CDR3 has 16 residues. Germline V gene lookup returns CDR1 DFQATT and CDR2 SNEGSKA (reference sequence). The ends were cut back, 4 bases at V and 5 bases at J, with 20 bases in the middle. CDR3 in DNA: TGCAGTGCTAAACCGGTCAACAGGGAGATAACCGGGGAGCTGTTTTTT. Amino acids: CSAKPVNREITGELFF.

The V gene is TRBV7-9, the J gene TRBJ2-2; tentatively, D is TRBD1 (5 bases). Trimming took off 4 bases at V and 7 bases at J, with 10 bases between the two ends. CDR1 is SEHNR and CDR2 is FQNEAQ in the germline V gene (reference sequence). This CDR3 region has 13 residues. The CDR3 protein is CASSSGWNGELFF. DNA of the CDR3: TGTGCCAGCAGCTCAGGGTGGAACGGGGAGCTGTTTTTT.

CDR3 sequence (DNA): TGTGCCAGCAGCCTATCGCGCGGACAAGAGACCCAGTACTTC. This gives the protein CASSLSRGQETQYF. V is TRBV7-2 and J is TRBJ2-5; the D is unclear. From germline, CDR1 is SGHTA and CDR2 FQGNSA. The CDR3 sequence is 14 residues long. Trimming stripped 5 bases from V and 2 bases from J, with 12 bases between.

At least ten counts were recorded for this clonotype. The chain joins TRBV5-1 to TRBJ1-2, with TRBD1 matching 8 bases. V lost 0 bases and J lost 8; bases outside the gene matches: 0. Germline CDR1 SGHRS, CDR2 YFSETQ. There are 12 residues in the CDR3. The CDR3 region has the DNA TGCGCCAGCAGCTTGGCAGGGGGCGGCTACACCTTC. Protein: CASSLAGGGYTF.

The chain is built from TRBV2 and TRBJ1-5; D gene ambiguous. V lost 8 bases to trimming and J lost 1 base, with 12 bases between them. Germline values: CDR1 SNHLY, CDR2 FYNNEI. The CDR3 totals 14 residues. CDR3 protein: CASGASDSNQPQHF. The CDR3 DNA follows: TGTGCCAGCGGTGCATCGGACAGCAATCAGCCCCAGCATTTT.

Ten or more counts support this clonotype. The gene calls are TRBV28 and TRBJ2-1; no definite D call. The V gene's germline CDR1 is MDHEN and CDR2 SYDVKM. The CDR3 spans 16 residues. V lost 1 base and J 0 bases, leaving 10 bases between the germline ends. In DNA, the CDR3 is TGTGCCAGCAGTTTATCCCCCAAGAGCTCCTACAATGAGCAGTTCTTC. Its translation: CASSLSPKSSYNEQFF.

This CDR3 reads CASSSLQGTGELFF. In DNA, the CDR3 is TGTGCCAGCAGCTCCCTCCAGGGCACCGGGGAGCTGTTTTTT. This chain connects TRBV6-2 or TRBV6-3 to TRBJ2-2, with a weak D call TRBD1 (5 bases). Germline CDR1 MNHEY, CDR2 SVGEGT. V was trimmed by 6 bases and J by 4 bases, leaving 12 bases between them. CDR3 length: 14 amino acids.

The rearrangement uses TRBV12-3 or TRBV12-4 and TRBJ2-3; D uncertain. V gave up 6 bases and J gave up 7 bases, with 11 bases separating them. This CDR3 comprises 12 residues. Here the CDR3 DNA reads TGTGCCAGCAGCCCCCCAGGCTATACGCAGTATTTT. Translation gives CASSPPGYTQYF.

This chain uses TRBV11-2 with TRBJ1-1, with a possible D match to TRBD1 (6 bases). CDR3 length: 13 residues. Between the trimmed V and J ends, which lost 3 bases and 4 bases, there was a span of 9 bases. Germline lookup yields CDR1 SGHAT and CDR2 FQNNGV. CDR3 in amino acids: CASSFRRGTEAFF. DNA of the CDR3: TGTGCCAGCAGCTTCCGCAGGGGCACTGAAGCTTTCTTT.

V and J are TRBV20-1 and TRBJ1-5, with unresolved D. The CDR3 totals 15 residues. CDR1 DFQATT and CDR2 SNEGSKA come from the germline V gene (reference sequence). The V end lost 6 bases, the J end lost 3 bases, and 18 bases lay between the germline ends. CDR3 amino acids: CSAMLPGRVNQPQHF. The CDR3 DNA is TGCAGTGCAATGCTGCCGGGAAGAGTCAATCAGCCCCAGCATTTT.

The chain combines TRBV12-3 or TRBV12-4 with TRBJ1-1; no clear D. Trimming stripped 5 bases from V and 4 bases from J, with 14 bases between. The CDR3 has 14 amino acids. The DNA of the CDR3 is TGTGCCAGCAGTGTAAGGGCTAGGCTCACTGAAGCTTTCTTT. It codes for CASSVRARLTEAFF.

The chain carries TRBV27 and TRBJ2-7; possible D gene TRBD1, 5 bases. The CDR3 loop spans 15 amino acids. In germline, CDR1 is MNHEY, CDR2 SMNVEV (reference sequence). Trimming removed 1 base at V and 0 bases at J, with 10 bases between. DNA of the CDR3: TGTGCCAGCAGTTTATTTTCAGGGATCTCCTACGAGCAGTACTTC. Amino acids: CASSLFSGISYEQYF.

Many counts were recorded for this clonotype. The chain is built from TRBV28 and TRBJ2-1; D is possibly TRBD1 (6 bases). The length of the CDR3 is 17 residues. Deletions cut 3 bases from V and 4 bases from J, with 19 bases between. From germline, CDR1 is MDHEN and CDR2 SYDVKM. The CDR3 DNA follows: TGTGCCAGCAGTTTCGGTGTTGGAGCAGGGACATACAATGAGCAGTTCTTC. The encoded protein is CASSFGVGAGTYNEQFF.

This clonotype was detected a few times. The chain uses TRBV2 and TRBJ1-2; TRBD1 agrees at 7 bases. V lost 7 bases, J lost 3 bases, and 5 bases stayed unmatched. This CDR3 is 13 amino acids long. CDR1 is SNHLY and CDR2 is FYNNEI in the germline V gene. As DNA, the CDR3 is TGTGCCAGCACCCTTCAGGGGGACTATGGCTACACCTTC. Translating it yields CASTLQGDYGYTF.

This clonotype appeared a few times. This sequence joins TRBV6-2 or TRBV6-3 and TRBJ1-1; a possible D gene is TRBD1 (5 bases). The ends were cut back, 5 bases at V and 0 bases at J, with 16 bases in the middle. Germline loops: CDR1 MNHEY, CDR2 SVGEGT. This CDR3 spans 16 amino acids. CDR3 bases: TGTGCCAGCAGTCCCGCGAGGGACGGTGTGAACACTGAAGCTTTCTTT. This gives the protein CASSPARDGVNTEAFF.

The table lists this clonotype with a few counts. The genes are TRBV28 and TRBJ1-6; no firm D call. V gave up 7 bases and J gave up 7 bases, with 14 bases separating them. This CDR3 spans 14 amino acids. Germline V gives CDR1 MDHEN, CDR2 SYDVKM. This CDR3 reads CASNIQLMNSPLHF. CDR3 sequence (DNA): TGTGCCAGCAACATACAACTTATGAATTCACCCCTCCACTTT.

This clonotype came up a few times. The V and J genes are TRBV27 and TRBJ2-3, with D unresolved. Trimming took off 8 bases at V and 0 bases at J, with 12 bases between the two ends. CDR3 size: 14 residues. Germline lookup yields CDR1 MNHEY and CDR2 SMNVEV (reference sequence). Written as DNA, the CDR3 is TGTGCCAGCGGAACCGCTAGAAGCACAGATACGCAGTATTTT. Translated: CASGTARSTDTQYF.

Ten or more counts support this clonotype. The chain is built from TRBV4-3 and TRBJ1-4; 11 bases are shared with TRBD1. With V trimmed by 4 bases and J by 3 bases, 4 bases remained unmatched. The CDR3 spans 16 residues. Germline CDR1 and CDR2: LGHNA and YSLEER. For the CDR3, the DNA is TGCGCCAGCAGCCCGGGACAGGGGGTCGCTAATGAAAAACTGTTTTTT. Its translation is CASSPGQGVANEKLFF.

This sequence joins TRBV9 and TRBJ2-3; tentative D call: TRBD1 (6 bases). This CDR3 contains 17 residues. V dropped 3 bases and J dropped 0 bases, with 17 bases sitting between them. CDR1 is SGDLS and CDR2 is YYNGEE in the germline V gene. The DNA for the CDR3 is TGTGCCAGCAGCGATATAGGACAGTTCCTAAGCACAGATACGCAGTATTTT. Encoded protein: CASSDIGQFLSTDTQYF.

This clonotype showed up many times. The chain has TRBV5-4 and TRBJ2-2, with 11 bases aligning to TRBD1. J gave up 2 bases and V 4 bases, and 1 base lay outside the gene matches. This CDR3 has 15 amino acids. The germline V gene encodes CDR1 SGHNT and CDR2 YYREEE (reference sequence). CDR3 DNA: TGTGCCAGCAGCAGGACAGGGGGCAACACCGGGGAGCTGTTTTTT. Its protein is CASSRTGGNTGELFF.

At least ten counts were recorded for this clonotype. The rearrangement links TRBV6-2 or TRBV6-3 to TRBJ2-1; no clear D. This CDR3 has 14 amino acids. CDR1 and CDR2 from the germline V gene are MNHEY and SVGEGT. Trimming shortened V by 7 bases and J by 7 bases, and 17 bases separated the two germline ends. CDR3 sequence: CASTPRSVTNEQFF. The CDR3 nucleotides read TGTGCCAGCACCCCCAGGTCGGTTACAAATGAGCAGTTCTTC.

This clonotype was seen a few times. The rearrangement uses TRBV5-1 and TRBJ2-1, with 11 positions matching TRBD2. With V trimmed by 1 base and J by 7 bases, 4 bases remained unmatched. CDR1 is SGHRS, CDR2 YFSETQ, per germline. This CDR3 has 15 residues. CDR3 bases: TGCGCCAGCAGCTTGATAGCGGGAGGGCCAAATGAGCAGTTCTTC. Translated, it gives CASSLIAGGPNEQFF. The full variable domain, with the rest looked up from reference TRBV5-1 and TRBJ2-1, is KAGVTQTPRYLIKTRGQQVTLSCSPISGHRSVSWYQQTPGQGLQFLFEYFSETQRNKGNFPGRFSGRQFSNSRSEMNVSTLELGDSALYLCASSLIAGGPNEQFFGPGTRLTVL.

Many counts were recorded for this clonotype. The chain recombines TRBV20-1 with TRBJ2-2; no reliable D call. Looked up from germline, CDR1 is DFQATT and CDR2 is SNEGSKA (reference sequence). The V end lost 0 bases, the J end lost 7 bases, and 9 bases lay between the germline ends. The CDR3 is 13 residues long. The CDR3 sequence: CSARDQPIGELFF. The DNA of the CDR3 is TGCAGTGCTAGAGATCAACCCATCGGGGAGCTGTTTTTT.

This clonotype was seen a handful of times. One end of the junction is discordant with germline, which a read error may explain. The chain links TRBV7-2 to TRBJ1-6, with D unclear. Germline CDR1 and CDR2: SGHTA and FQGNSA. The CDR3 extends over 15 amino acids. CDR3 sequence (DNA): TGTGCCAGCAGTTTAGTGAACTCCTATAATTCACCCCTCCACTTT. It codes for CASSLVNSYNSPLHF.

This clonotype was picked up a small number of times. This chain uses TRBV20-1 with TRBJ2-7, with 7 positions matching TRBD1. In germline, CDR1 is DFQATT, CDR2 SNEGSKA (reference sequence). The V segment lost 4 bases and the J segment 4 bases; nucleotides outside the gene matches: 10. CDR3 length: 14 residues. Here the CDR3 reads CSAIPQGNRYEQYF. The DNA of the CDR3 is TGCAGTGCTATACCACAGGGGAATCGGTACGAGCAGTACTTC.

This clonotype was counted many times. V gene TRBV20-1 combines with J gene TRBJ2-7; 8 bases match TRBD2. This CDR3 region has 14 residues. V lost 3 bases, J lost 0 bases, and 4 bases stayed unmatched. The germline V gene has CDR1 DFQATT and CDR2 SNEGSKA (reference sequence). Here the CDR3 reads CSARELAASYEQYF. The CDR3 nucleotides are TGCAGTGCTAGGGAACTAGCGGCCTCCTACGAGCAGTACTTC.

This clonotype was picked up a small number of times. The chain links TRBV7-9 to TRBJ2-5; D is possibly TRBD1 (6 bases). V was clipped by 5 bases and J by 3 bases, with 19 bases between them. The CDR3 is made up of 16 amino acids. Germline V gene sequence: CDR1 SEHNR, CDR2 FQNEAQ (reference sequence). In DNA form, the CDR3 reads TGTGCCAGCAGCCACCGAACCGGGACAAATAAAGAGACCCAGTACTTC. This translates into CASSHRTGTNKETQYF.

The rearrangement joins TRBV12-3 or TRBV12-4 to TRBJ1-5, with D perhaps TRBD1 (5 bases). The CDR3 has 14 residues. Trimming cost V 6 bases and J 0 bases, with 9 bases left between them. The CDR3 loop reads CASSSGNSNQPQHF. In DNA, the CDR3 is TGTGCCAGCAGCTCAGGGAATAGCAATCAGCCCCAGCATTTT.

The table lists this clonotype with a few counts. The chain recombines TRBV28 with TRBJ2-7; D is possibly TRBD1 (6 bases). The CDR3 has 13 amino acids. V was shortened by 5 bases and J by 3 bases, with 11 bases between the two germline ends. The germline gives CDR1 MDHEN, CDR2 SYDVKM. The chain's CDR3 is CASSAGQHYEQYF. The CDR3, as DNA: TGTGCCAGCAGTGCCGGACAGCACTACGAGCAGTACTTC.